These 27 T cell receptor beta chains share one sample of origin, sequenced in a study of blood T cell repertoires in COVID-19. Assay: immunoSEQ multiplex PCR; the TCRdb copy retains only in-frame clones and omits some. The data contain some 220,000 clones, less than 90% of them singletons. Sequencing was performed on PBMCs or T cells enriched from blood (not recorded which). These receptors all come from a young woman who had recovered from COVID-19.

This clone was counted once. The genes are TRBV19 and TRBJ1-2; TRBD1 matches at 9 bases. Germline lookup yields CDR1 LNHDA and CDR2 SQIVND (reference sequence). This CDR3 has 12 residues. Trimming removed 6 bases from V and 5 bases from J; junction bases left unmatched: 1. CDR3: CASRGTGYGYTF. The CDR3 nucleotides read TGTGCCAGTAGGGGGACAGGGTATGGCTACACCTTC.

In nucleotides, the CDR3 is TGTGCCAGCTTGACAGGGGTCTCTGAAGCTTTCTTT. Residues: CASLTGVSEAFF. The chain employs TRBV12-3 or TRBV12-4 and TRBJ1-1; 8 bases are a match to TRBD1. This CDR3 is 12 amino acids long. Trimming cost V 8 bases and J 6 bases; bases outside gene matches: 5.

V usage is TRBV7-2 and J usage is TRBJ1-1, with D possibly TRBD1 on 6 matching bases. This CDR3 spans 15 amino acids. Germline lookup yields CDR1 SGHTA and CDR2 FQGNSA. V was clipped by 5 bases and J by 0 bases, with 13 bases between them. The CDR3 reads CASSKGGLMNTEAFF. DNA of the CDR3: TGTGCCAGCAGCAAGGGGGGGCTCATGAACACTGAAGCTTTCTTT.

The J gene is TRBJ2-2, the V gene TRBV27, with a tentative D call TRBD2 (7 bases). Germline CDR1 and CDR2: MNHEY and SMNVEV (reference sequence). This CDR3 comprises 15 residues. Trimming pared 5 bases from V and 5 bases from J, leaving 15 bases between. The CDR3 loop reads CASSRGAQGTGELFF. The DNA for the CDR3 is TGTGCCAGCAGTCGGGGGGCGCAAGGAACCGGGGAGCTGTTTTTT.

The rearrangement uses TRBV19 and TRBJ2-5; 14 bases map to TRBD2. The CDR3 runs 16 residues. The germline CDR1 and CDR2 sequences are LNHDA and SQIVND (reference sequence). The V gene end was trimmed by 5 bases and the J gene end by 5 bases; junction bases not matched to a gene: 7. The CDR3 spells CASSPTSGGARETQYF. CDR3 sequence (DNA): TGTGCCAGTAGTCCGACTAGCGGGGGGGCCAGGGAGACCCAGTACTTC.

This clone has only one observation. V and J are TRBV24-1 and TRBJ2-2, with D uncertain. Trimming pared 7 bases from V and 6 bases from J, leaving 11 bases between. CDR1 is KGHDR, CDR2 SFDVKD, per germline. This CDR3 is 13 amino acids long. This chain's CDR3 is CATSTQDPGELFF. The CDR3 nucleotides read TGTGCCACCAGCACCCAGGATCCCGGGGAGCTGTTTTTT.

The gene calls are TRBV7-2 and TRBJ2-2; D is uncertain. The CDR3 consists of 14 residues. V was clipped by 7 bases and J by 2 bases, with 11 bases between them. Per germline, CDR1 SGHTA and CDR2 FQGNSA. The CDR3, as DNA: TGTGCCAGCACCCCTTCCTCTAACACCGGGGAGCTGTTTTTT. Translated: CASTPSSNTGELFF.

The genes are TRBV6-2 or TRBV6-3 and TRBJ1-3; 8 bases align to TRBD1. The germline gives CDR1 MNHEY, CDR2 SVGEGT. The V and J ends lost 4 bases and 3 bases, in that order; junction bases with no gene match: 5. This CDR3 is 15 amino acids long. CDR3 in amino acids: CASSSDREFGNTIYF. CDR3 bases: TGTGCCAGCAGTTCGGACAGGGAGTTTGGAAACACCATATATTTT.

The rearrangement joins TRBV7-2 to TRBJ2-5; 10 positions agree with TRBD2. Germline V gene sequence: CDR1 SGHTA, CDR2 FQGNSA. Trimming removed 5 bases from V and 4 bases from J; junction bases left unmatched: 10. The CDR3 has 16 amino acids. The CDR3 spells CASSHRLAGVGETQYF. As DNA, the CDR3 is TGTGCCAGCAGCCATCGACTAGCGGGTGTAGGAGAGACCCAGTACTTC.

The V call is TRBV2, the J call TRBJ1-1; maybe TRBD1 (6 bases). CDR1 SNHLY and CDR2 FYNNEI come from the germline V gene. The CDR3 runs 15 residues. Trimming left V 6 bases short and J 5 bases short, with 19 bases between. This chain's CDR3 is CASSADHRERTEAFF. CDR3 DNA sequence: TGTGCCAGCAGCGCGGACCACAGGGAGAGAACTGAAGCTTTCTTT.

The J gene is TRBJ1-3, the V gene TRBV5-6; D is uncertain. The germline V and J ends were trimmed by 0 bases and 9 bases, with 4 bases remaining between them. CDR3 length: 11 residues. Per the germline V gene, CDR1 is SGHDT and CDR2 is YYEEEE. CDR3 nucleotide sequence: TGTGCCAGCAGCTTGGGGGCCACCATATATTTT. Its translation is CASSLGATIYF.

This clone was detected only a few times. The gene calls are TRBV14 and TRBJ1-4, with TRBD1 identical over 10 bases. CDR1 and CDR2 from the germline V gene are SGHDN and FVKESK. CDR3 size: 17 residues. V lost 3 bases to trimming and J lost 3 bases; unmatched junction nucleotides: 7. The CDR3 DNA sequence: TGTGCCAGCAGCCAGCGGACAGGGGGATGGTCTAATGAAAAACTGTTTTTT. Translated: CASSQRTGGWSNEKLFF.

The chain uses TRBV7-3 and TRBJ1-5; D may be TRBD1 (6 bases). The germline CDR1 and CDR2 sequences are SGHTA and FQGTGA. The CDR3 contains 17 residues. Trimming took 4 bases from V and 0 from J, leaving 16 bases between them. The CDR3 here is CASSSSPDSHSNQPQHF. CDR3 DNA sequence: TGTGCCAGCAGCTCTTCCCCGGACAGCCATAGCAATCAGCCCCAGCATTTT.

The chain couples TRBV7-9 to TRBJ2-7; 11 bases align to TRBD2. V lost 5 bases, J lost 2 bases, and 8 bases stayed unmatched. The CDR3 sequence is 16 residues long. Germline CDR1 SEHNR, CDR2 FQNEAQ (reference sequence). CDR3 region: CASSQRTSGSPYEQYF. CDR3 sequence (DNA): TGTGCCAGCAGCCAGCGGACTAGCGGGTCTCCCTACGAGCAGTACTTC.

The chain combines TRBV6-5 with TRBJ1-5, with 8 bases fitting TRBD1. The trim removed 4 bases at V and 3 bases at J, leaving 5 bases unmatched. CDR1 and CDR2 (germline): MNHEY, SVGAGI. This CDR3 has 15 residues. For the CDR3, the DNA is TGTGCCAGCAGTTCAAGGACAGGGTTCAATCAGCCCCAGCATTTT. Encoded protein: CASSSRTGFNQPQHF.

The rearrangement joins TRBV5-8 to TRBJ1-4; a weak D match, TRBD1 (6 bases). Germline V lookup: CDR1 SGHTS, CDR2 YDEGEE. CDR3 size: 15 residues. V shed 4 bases and J shed 6 bases, with 16 bases lying between them. The CDR3 loop is CASSQQGSIDEKLFF. The CDR3 DNA follows: TGTGCCAGCAGCCAACAGGGTTCTATCGATGAAAAACTGTTTTTT.

The chain joins TRBV7-6 to TRBJ1-2; 11 bases agree with TRBD1. The germline gives CDR1 SGHVS, CDR2 FNYEAQ. V was pared by 5 bases and J by 4 bases, with 9 bases of the junction left unmatched. The length of the CDR3 is 16 residues. The CDR3 protein is CASSPIGTGGGYGYTF. DNA for the CDR3: TGTGCCAGCAGCCCAATCGGGACAGGGGGTGGCTATGGCTACACCTTC.

The V gene is TRBV3-1 (or the pseudogene TRBV3-2), the J gene TRBJ1-5; 7 bases map to TRBD1. CDR1 LGHDT and CDR2 YNNKEL come from the germline V gene (reference sequence). The CDR3 sequence is 15 residues long. V was pared by 1 base and J by 6 bases, with 6 bases of the junction left unmatched. The CDR3 sequence: CASSQGTGQSQPQHF. DNA for the CDR3: TGTGCCAGCAGCCAAGGGACAGGCCAAAGTCAGCCCCAGCATTTT.

The chain carries TRBV7-2 and TRBJ2-5; maybe TRBD1 (6 bases). The CDR3 is 13 amino acids. Trimming pared 7 bases from V and 11 bases from J, leaving 20 bases between. Germline V CDR1 and CDR2: SGHTA, FQGNSA. Written as DNA, the CDR3 is TGTGCCAGCACCATAGTGGGGGCCTTTCCTCAGTACTTC. This gives the protein CASTIVGAFPQYF.

The chain recombines TRBV11-2 with TRBJ2-7, with D tentatively TRBD2 (5 bases). Trimming pared 5 bases from V and 7 bases from J, leaving 27 bases between. The CDR3 extends over 17 amino acids. Germline V lookup: CDR1 SGHAT, CDR2 FQNNGV. The CDR3 region is CASSPVFRGEPSDEQYF. CDR3 sequence (DNA): TGTGCCAGCAGCCCGGTATTTCGGGGTGAGCCCAGTGATGAGCAGTACTTC.

The chain has TRBV2 and TRBJ1-4, with a tentative D call TRBD1 (5 bases). Trimming took 0 bases from V and 3 from J, leaving 14 bases between them. The CDR3 covers 17 residues. In germline, CDR1 is SNHLY, CDR2 FYNNEI. CDR3 sequence reads: CASSEARLGQSNEKLFF. CDR3 nucleotides: TGTGCCAGCAGTGAAGCGCGATTGGGGCAGTCTAATGAAAAACTGTTTTTT.

V is TRBV3-1 (or the pseudogene TRBV3-2) and J is TRBJ2-5; D is undetermined. Germline V lookup: CDR1 LGHDT, CDR2 YNNKEL (reference sequence). Deletions cut 0 bases from V and 0 bases from J, with 5 bases between. CDR3 length equals 14 residues. For the CDR3, the DNA is TGTGCCAGCAGCCAAGACCGGGACCAAGAGACCCAGTACTTC. Translated, it gives CASSQDRDQETQYF.

The chain recombines TRBV5-1 with TRBJ2-1; possibly TRBD2 for D (5 bases). This CDR3 has 13 residues. Germline CDR1 is SGHRS and CDR2 is YFSETQ. Trimming stripped 4 bases from V and 6 bases from J, with 11 bases between. The CDR3 DNA sequence: TGCGCCAGCAGCACTACTAGGGCCAATGAGCAGTTCTTC. It translates to CASSTTRANEQFF.

This chain links TRBV7-3 with TRBJ2-3; the D gene is possibly TRBD2 (8 bases). The CDR3 is 15 residues long. Germline CDR1 and CDR2: SGHTA and FQGTGA. Trimming removed 8 bases at V and 2 bases at J, with 17 bases between. The CDR3 nucleotides are TGTGCCAGCCGGGAGGGGGCGGGGTTCACAGATACGCAGTATTTT. Protein product: CASREGAGFTDTQYF.

The chain links TRBV5-1 to TRBJ1-6; D possibly corresponds to TRBD1 (6 bases). The CDR3 loop spans 13 amino acids. V lost 0 bases and J lost 8, with 6 bases in between. Per the germline V gene, CDR1 is SGHRS and CDR2 is YFSETQ. As DNA, the CDR3 is TGCGCCAGCAGCTTGGCAGGGGATTCACCCCTCCACTTT. Amino acids: CASSLAGDSPLHF.

The genes are TRBV5-8 and TRBJ2-6, with D unclear. Per the germline V gene, CDR1 is SGHTS and CDR2 is YDEGEE. Trimming cost V 1 base and J 1 base, with 6 bases left between them. CDR3 length: 15 amino acids. Here the CDR3 DNA reads TGTGCCAGCAGCTTGAGGCGGTCTGGGGCCAACGTCCTGACTTTC. This sequence encodes CASSLRRSGANVLTF.

The chain has TRBV7-8 and TRBJ1-2; TRBD1 might be the D (6 bases). The CDR3 extends over 14 amino acids. Deletions cut 1 base from V and 4 bases from J, with 10 bases between. Germline V gene data show CDR1 as SGHVS and CDR2 as FQNEAQ. CDR3 bases: TGTGCCAGCAGCTTAGTTGGGGACACCTATGGCTACACCTTC. Its protein is CASSLVGDTYGYTF.